One sample yielded the 18 T cell receptor beta chains listed below, sequenced in a study of blood T cell repertoires in COVID-19. Using immunoSEQ multiplex PCR, the repertoire was profiled, and TCRdb retains in-frame clones only, with some absent. The sample records more than 300,000 clones, more than 75% being singletons. The sequenced sample was PBMCs or T cells enriched from blood (not recorded which). Every receptor here comes from a woman in her late teens or twenties who had recovered from COVID-19.

The table lists this clone with a few counts. V and J are TRBV6-5 and TRBJ1-2; D uncertain. CDR3 length: 11 residues. The germline CDR1 and CDR2 sequences are MNHEY and SVGAGI. V was shortened by 7 bases and J by 4 bases, with 7 bases between the two germline ends. DNA of the CDR3: TGTGCCAGCACGGCGGGCTATGGCTACACCTTC. Translated: CASTAGYGYTF.

The rearrangement joins TRBV2 to TRBJ1-5; TRBD1 matches at 9 bases. Germline V gene lookup returns CDR1 SNHLY and CDR2 FYNNEI. V lost 4 bases, J lost 4 bases, and 2 bases stayed unmatched. CDR3 length: 14 amino acids. The CDR3 DNA reads as TGTGCCAGCAGTGCTGACAGGGGGAATCAGCCCCAGCATTTT. As protein: CASSADRGNQPQHF.

This clone was observed a single time. The chain couples TRBV29-1 to TRBJ2-7; tentatively, D is TRBD1 (5 bases). V shed 4 bases and J shed 3 bases, with 16 bases lying between them. The CDR3 runs to 14 residues. CDR1 and CDR2 from the germline V gene are SQVTM and ANQGSEA. CDR3 DNA sequence: TGCAGCGTTGTATTCTCAGGGAAGGGCTACGAGCAGTACTTC. It yields the protein CSVVFSGKGYEQYF.

The V call is TRBV13, the J call TRBJ2-1, with D maybe TRBD2 (5 bases). The CDR3 has 14 residues. Trimming pared 4 bases from V and 5 bases from J, leaving 12 bases between. In germline, CDR1 is PRHDT, CDR2 FYEKMQ (reference sequence). In DNA, the CDR3 is TGTGCCAGCAGCTCTCCCCCGGGGAACAATGAGCAGTTCTTC. It encodes CASSSPPGNNEQFF.

The chain uses TRBV19 and TRBJ1-2, with a tentative D call TRBD1 (5 bases). From germline, CDR1 is LNHDA and CDR2 SQIVND (reference sequence). The CDR3 contains 12 residues. V was pared by 3 bases and J by 9 bases, with 11 bases between. CDR3 residues: CASSIEQGSYTF. As DNA, the CDR3 is TGTGCCAGTAGTATTGAGCAGGGAAGCTACACCTTC.

The CDR3 here is CASRDRDWLGYTF. DNA for the CDR3: TGTGCCAGTAGGGACAGGGACTGGCTGGGCTACACCTTC. The chain carries TRBV19 and TRBJ1-2; TRBD1 matches 8 bases. The CDR3 is made up of 13 amino acids. Trimming took 6 bases from V and 8 from J; bases not matched to a gene: 8. From germline, CDR1 is LNHDA and CDR2 SQIVND (reference sequence). The entire variable domain, with the rest obtained from reference TRBV19 and TRBJ1-2, is as follows: DGGITQSPKYLFRKEGQNVTLSCEQNLNHDAMYWYRQDPGQGLRLIYYSQIVNDFQKGDIAEGYSVSREKKESFPLTVTSAQKNPTAFYLCASRDRDWLGYTFGSGTRLTVV.

This sequence joins TRBV6-4 and TRBJ2-7; tentative D call: TRBD2 (6 bases). Germline CDR1 and CDR2: MRHNA and SNTAGT. V was pared by 4 bases and J by 4 bases, with 17 bases between. CDR3 length equals 15 residues. As DNA, the CDR3 is TGTGCCAGCAGTGCGGATGGGGGGATAGGGTACGAGCAGTACTTC. Translating gives CASSADGGIGYEQYF.

The rearrangement links TRBV11-2 to TRBJ1-6, with a possible D match to TRBD1 (5 bases). The germline V and J ends were trimmed by 0 bases and 8 bases, with 11 bases remaining between them. Per the germline V gene, CDR1 is SGHAT and CDR2 is FQNNGV. The CDR3 is 15 amino acids. In DNA, the CDR3 is TGTGCCAGCAGCTTAGATCCAGGGTCGGATTCACCCCTCCACTTT. Translating it yields CASSLDPGSDSPLHF. The entire variable domain, with the rest obtained from reference TRBV11-2 and TRBJ1-6, is as follows: EAGVAQSPRYKIIEKRQSVAFWCNPISGHATLYWYQQILGQGPKLLIQFQNNGVVDDSQLPKDRFSAERLKGVDSTLKIQPAKLEDSAVYLCASSLDPGSDSPLHFGNGTRLTVT.

Only a few counts were recorded for this clone. CDR3 coding DNA: TGTGCCAGCAGCTTGTCGGGGTATTCCTACAATGAGCAGTTCTTC. It specifies CASSLSGYSYNEQFF. The chain uses TRBV5-4 and TRBJ2-1; D is perhaps TRBD2 (5 bases). This CDR3 is 15 amino acids long. The ends were cut back, 1 base at V and 1 base at J, with 9 bases in the middle. CDR1 and CDR2 (germline): SGHNT, YYREEE (reference sequence).

The chain carries TRBV12-3 or TRBV12-4 and TRBJ1-1, with D possibly TRBD1 on 5 matching bases. This CDR3 spans 11 amino acids. V was clipped by 4 bases and J by 8 bases, with 8 bases between them. In DNA form, the CDR3 reads TGTGCCAGCAGTTCTTACAGGGAAGCTTTCTTT. Encoded protein: CASSSYREAFF.

The sample holds one count of this clone. The rearrangement uses TRBV5-1 and TRBJ2-1, with 7 nucleotides matching TRBD2. Germline CDR1 is SGHRS and CDR2 is YFSETQ. This CDR3 contains 16 residues. The J segment lost 4 bases and the V segment lost 0 bases, leaving 7 bases of the junction unmatched. CDR3 sequence: CASSLASGVVYNEQFF. The DNA of the CDR3 is TGCGCCAGCAGCTTGGCTAGCGGAGTAGTTTACAATGAGCAGTTCTTC.

The chain carries TRBV27 and TRBJ1-1; TRBD1 aligns across 9 bases. Trimming took 5 bases from V and 6 from J; bases not matched to a gene: 10. This CDR3 is built from 15 residues. Germline CDR1 and CDR2: MNHEY and SMNVEV (reference sequence). The CDR3 DNA is TGTGCCAGCAGTGGACAGGGGACCCCTGGGGCTGAAGCTTTCTTT. It specifies CASSGQGTPGAEAFF.

CDR3 nucleotides: TGTGCCAGTAGGGGACAGGGACATGGCTACACCTTC. Amino acid sequence: CASRGQGHGYTF. This chain links TRBV19 with TRBJ1-2; the match to TRBD1 covers 9 bases. The ends lost 6 bases at V and 6 bases at J; junction bases unmatched: 2. Germline assignment: CDR1 LNHDA and CDR2 SQIVND (reference sequence). This CDR3 has 12 amino acids. The complete variable domain, with remaining parts taken from reference TRBV19 and TRBJ1-2, reads DGGITQSPKYLFRKEGQNVTLSCEQNLNHDAMYWYRQDPGQGLRLIYYSQIVNDFQKGDIAEGYSVSREKKESFPLTVTSAQKNPTAFYLCASRGQGHGYTFGSGTRLTVV.

J is TRBJ1-3 and V is TRBV2; perhaps TRBD1 as D (6 bases). This CDR3 contains 14 residues. V was clipped by 6 bases and J by 1 base, with 10 bases between them. The germline V gene has CDR1 SNHLY and CDR2 FYNNEI. This CDR3 reads CASRGGASGNTIYF. The CDR3 DNA follows: TGTGCCAGCAGGGGGGGGGCGTCTGGAAACACCATATATTTT.

This clone was counted only a few times. The gene calls are TRBV19 and TRBJ1-2; D possibly corresponds to TRBD1 (6 bases). The germline CDR1 and CDR2 sequences are LNHDA and SQIVND (reference sequence). V was shortened by 2 bases and J by 3 bases, with 13 bases between the two germline ends. The CDR3 runs 15 residues. This CDR3 is CASSISSGADYGYTF. CDR3 sequence (DNA): TGTGCCAGTAGTATATCATCAGGGGCGGACTATGGCTACACCTTC. Full variable domain (missing parts from reference TRBV19 and TRBJ1-2): DGGITQSPKYLFRKEGQNVTLSCEQNLNHDAMYWYRQDPGQGLRLIYYSQIVNDFQKGDIAEGYSVSREKKESFPLTVTSAQKNPTAFYLCASSISSGADYGYTFGSGTRLTVV.

This clone has a handful of counts. The rearrangement uses TRBV15 and TRBJ1-2; a possible D gene is TRBD1 (5 bases). CDR1 and CDR2 from the germline V gene are LNHNV and YYDKDF (reference sequence). This CDR3 has 15 residues. Trimming took off 1 base at V and 8 bases at J, with 17 bases between the two ends. CDR3 in DNA: TGTGCCACCAGCAGAGTCCGGGACTCCAATCGGGGCTACACCTTC. Protein sequence: CATSRVRDSNRGYTF.

The chain uses TRBV5-4 and TRBJ1-6, with TRBD1 identical over 10 bases. In germline, CDR1 is SGHNT, CDR2 YYREEE (reference sequence). This CDR3 spans 17 amino acids. V lost 5 bases, J lost 5 bases, and 10 bases stayed unmatched. CDR3 amino acids: CASRLRRGTGDNSPLHF. The CDR3, as DNA: TGTGCCAGCAGGTTACGTCGGGGGACAGGGGATAATTCACCCCTCCACTTT. The full variable domain, in which reference TRBV5-4 and TRBJ1-6 provide the parts outside the CDR3, is ETGVTQSPTHLIKTRGQQVTLRCSSQSGHNTVSWYQQALGQGPQFIFQYYREEENGRGNFPPRFSGLQFPNYSSELNVNALELDDSALYLCASRLRRGTGDNSPLHFGNGTRLTVT.

This clone was seen a few times. The chain combines TRBV11-2 with TRBJ1-4; D gene unclear. CDR3 length: 15 amino acids. The V gene's germline CDR1 is SGHAT and CDR2 FQNNGV. V was shortened by 2 bases and J by 3 bases, with 10 bases between the two germline ends. The CDR3 protein is CASSLTWRANEKLFF. CDR3 DNA: TGTGCCAGCAGCTTAACTTGGAGGGCTAATGAAAAACTGTTTTTT.